These T cell receptor beta chains were read from a single sample in a study of control samples from healthy donors and cancer patients. Repertoires were generated with immunoSEQ multiplex PCR, while TCRdb's copy carries only in-frame clones and drops some. The data hold some 120,000 clones, with about 95% observed a single time. The material sequenced was blood. The receptor set was obtained from a man aged 30 to 45 in good health. CDR3s include the opening cysteine and the closing phenylalanine or tryptophan. Fields, in order: D gene, V gene, J gene, clone size, CDR3 protein, CDR3 DNA. A D gene is named only where the DNA matches it firmly. Clone size is given for some rows only: seen once, a few or many times, or a class if the clone is expanded.

TRBD1	TRBV3-1/TRBV3-2	TRBJ1-6	-	CASSPGQGVNSPLHF	TGTGCCAGCAGCCCAGGACAGGGGGTAAATTCACCCCTCCACTTT
-	TRBV5-1	TRBJ1-1	-	CASSNGPGVDTEAFF	TGCGCCAGCAGCAACGGGCCGGGGGTTGACACTGAAGCTTTCTTT
TRBD2	TRBV19	TRBJ2-7	-	CASSTSGAYYEQYF	TGTGCCAGTAGTACTAGCGGGGCCTACTACGAGCAGTACTTC
-	TRBV3-1/TRBV3-2	TRBJ1-2	-	CASSPGGTSYTF	TGTGCCAGCAGCCCGGGGGGGACGTCCTACACCTTC
TRBD1	TRBV7-9	TRBJ1-1	-	CASSSGTGGSLLSEAFF	TGTGCCAGCAGCTCGGGGACAGGGGGCTCCTTATTATCTGAAGCTTTCTTT
-	TRBV19	TRBJ2-1	-	CASSIGGTSYNEQFF	TGTGCCAGTAGTATAGGAGGGACCTCCTACAATGAGCAGTTCTTC
-	TRBV21-1	TRBJ2-5	-	CASSKEEPPLRQETQYF	TGTGCCAGCAGCAAAGAGGAGCCTCCCCTGAGACAAGAGACCCAGTACTTC
-	TRBV5-5	TRBJ1-6	-	CASSLGRGGQSNSPLHF	TGTGCCAGCAGCTTGGGTCGAGGGGGTCAGAGTAATTCACCCCTCCACTTT
-	TRBV12-3/TRBV12-4	TRBJ1-6	-	CASSLAIGTPLHF	TGTGCCAGCAGCTTGGCCATAGGGACACCCCTCCACTTT
-	TRBV6-5	TRBJ1-2	-	CASNHDGYTF	TGTGCCAGCAATCATGATGGCTACACCTTC
-	TRBV7-9	TRBJ2-1	-	CASSLGYSYNEQFF	TGTGCCAGCAGCTTAGGATACAGCTACAATGAGCAGTTCTTC
TRBD1	TRBV5-5	TRBJ1-2	-	CASSSGTGGMYGYTF	TGTGCCAGCAGCTCCGGGACAGGGGGGATGTATGGCTACACCTTC
-	TRBV2	TRBJ2-7	-	CASSAVGGAPSEQYF	TGTGCCAGCAGCGCTGTTGGCGGGGCCCCAAGCGAGCAGTACTTC
TRBD1	TRBV19	TRBJ1-1	-	CASRTGQGMNTEAFF	TGTGCCAGTAGGACCGGACAGGGGATGAACACTGAAGCTTTCTTT
TRBD1	TRBV6-2/TRBV6-3	TRBJ1-1	-	CASSRNRGNTEAFF	TGTGCCAGCAGCCGAAACAGGGGGAACACTGAAGCTTTCTTT
-	TRBV27	TRBJ2-7	-	CASSPQDSYEQYF	TGTGCCAGCAGCCCCCAAGACAGCTACGAGCAGTACTTC
-	TRBV18	TRBJ2-7	-	CASSPGPGTYEQYF	TGTGCCAGCTCACCCGGACCGGGGACCTACGAGCAGTACTTC
TRBD1	TRBV7-9	TRBJ2-3	once	CASSLDRGVGTDTQYF	TGTGCCAGCAGCTTGGACAGGGGAGTGGGCACAGATACGCAGTATTTT
TRBD1	TRBV7-9	TRBJ1-2	-	CASSLEVTGNGYTF	TGTGCCAGCAGCTTAGAGGTGACAGGGAATGGCTACACCTTC
-	TRBV5-1	TRBJ1-2	-	CASSLGGGYGYTF	TGCGCCAGCAGCTTAGGGGGAGGGTATGGCTACACCTTC
TRBD1	TRBV27	TRBJ1-6	once	CASSFGQGDSPLHF	TGTGCCAGCAGTTTCGGACAGGGAGATTCACCCCTCCACTTT
TRBD2	TRBV2	TRBJ2-5	-	CASRGTSSQETQYF	TGTGCCAGCAGGGGGACTAGCTCCCAAGAGACCCAGTACTTC
-	TRBV2	TRBJ1-5	-	CASSVQGLSNQPQHF	TGTGCCAGCAGTGTACAGGGCCTTTCTAATCAGCCCCAGCATTTT
-	TRBV6-5	TRBJ1-2	few	CASRGTSNYGYTF	TGTGCCAGCCGGGGAACCAGTAACTATGGCTACACCTTC
-	TRBV14	TRBJ1-1	once	CASSPYQHTEAFF	TGTGCCAGCAGCCCCTATCAGCACACTGAAGCTTTCTTT
-	TRBV21-1	TRBJ2-2	-	CASATSLPGELFF	TGTGCCAGCGCCACCAGCCTTCCCGGGGAGCTGTTTTTT
-	TRBV7-2	TRBJ1-3	-	CASRTGTGAGNTIYF	TGTGCCAGCAGGACTGGGACGGGGGCTGGAAACACCATATATTTT
-	TRBV28	TRBJ2-7	-	CASSPGWEQYF	TGTGCCAGCAGTCCCGGGTGGGAGCAGTACTTC
-	TRBV6-5	TRBJ1-4	-	CASSTGAATNEKLFF	TGTGCCAGCAGTACGGGCGCAGCGACTAATGAAAAACTGTTTTTT
TRBD2	TRBV27	TRBJ2-7	-	CASSLGGSAYEQYF	TGTGCCAGCAGTTTGGGAGGGTCGGCCTACGAGCAGTACTTC
-	TRBV7-9	TRBJ1-3	-	CASSLDRQDPPGNTIYF	TGTGCCAGCAGCTTAGATCGACAGGACCCTCCTGGAAACACCATATATTTT
-	TRBV5-6	TRBJ2-1	-	CASSLLGQGSSYNEQFF	TGTGCCAGCAGCTTGTTAGGGCAGGGAAGCTCCTACAATGAGCAGTTCTTC
-	TRBV6-6	TRBJ2-4	-	CASSSERLAKNIQYF	TGTGCCAGCAGTTCGGAGCGACTAGCCAAAAACATTCAGTACTTC
-	TRBV7-8	TRBJ1-2	-	CASSSVLGYGYTF	TGTGCCAGCAGCTCGGTCCTAGGGTATGGCTACACCTTC
-	TRBV7-9	TRBJ1-2	-	CASSSSWKGDYGYTF	TGTGCCAGCAGCTCTTCCTGGAAAGGCGACTATGGCTACACCTTC
-	TRBV19	TRBJ1-6	-	CASSIQGNSPLHF	TGTGCCAGTAGTATACAGGGTAATTCACCCCTCCACTTT
-	TRBV27	TRBJ2-2	once	CASSLFPDTGELFF	TGTGCCAGCAGTTTATTCCCAGACACCGGGGAGCTGTTTTTT
-	TRBV30	TRBJ1-5	-	CAWSAAGNQPQHF	TGTGCCTGGAGCGCAGCGGGCAATCAGCCCCAGCATTTT
-	TRBV5-1	TRBJ1-6	once	CASSLYVQGSPLHF	TGCGCCAGCAGCTTGTATGTACAGGGTTCACCCCTCCACTTT
TRBD1	TRBV28	TRBJ1-4	-	CASSLGQGNEKLFF	TGTGCCAGCAGCCTGGGACAGGGAAATGAAAAACTGTTTTTT
-	TRBV6-2/TRBV6-3	TRBJ1-5	once	CASSYRLDSNQPQHF	TGTGCCAGCAGTTACAGGTTAGATTCCAATCAGCCCCAGCATTTT
-	TRBV18	TRBJ2-5	-	CASSPVGGSGETQYF	TGTGCCAGCTCACCGGTCGGGGGCTCGGGAGAGACCCAGTACTTC
-	TRBV19	TRBJ2-5	-	CASSIQGQETQYF	TGTGCCAGTAGTATACAGGGGCAAGAGACCCAGTACTTC
-	TRBV24-1	TRBJ2-5	-	CATSDGIKETQYF	TGTGCCACCAGTGATGGGATCAAAGAGACCCAGTACTTC
-	TRBV5-1	TRBJ2-7	-	CASSGTTELGHEQYF	TGCGCCAGCAGCGGAACTACTGAACTGGGCCACGAGCAGTACTTC
TRBD1	TRBV13	TRBJ2-5	-	CASSDRGRKETQYF	TGTGCCAGCAGTGACAGGGGGCGTAAGGAGACCCAGTACTTC
-	TRBV28	TRBJ2-7	-	CASGSGFYEQYF	TGTGCCAGCGGGTCGGGGTTCTACGAGCAGTACTTC
-	TRBV6-2/TRBV6-3	TRBJ1-1	-	CASSLTGPYTEAFF	TGTGCCAGCAGTTTGACGGGGCCTTACACTGAAGCTTTCTTT
-	TRBV10-1	TRBJ2-1	-	CASSESGRGNEQFF	TGCGCCAGCAGTGAGAGTGGCAGGGGCAATGAGCAGTTCTTC
-	TRBV12-5	TRBJ2-1	-	CASGLGSGVTAPQFF	TGTGCTAGTGGTTTAGGGTCAGGGGTTACCGCTCCGCAGTTCTTC
-	TRBV5-6	TRBJ1-1	few	CASSRQAGLGPHTEAFF	TGTGCCAGCAGCCGACAGGCCGGTTTGGGTCCGCACACTGAAGCTTTCTTT
-	TRBV28	TRBJ2-7	-	CASSPGTAQPYEQYF	TGTGCCAGCAGTCCAGGGACTGCACAACCCTACGAGCAGTACTTC
TRBD2	TRBV6-5	TRBJ2-5	-	CASSYYGGGPQYF	TGTGCCAGCAGTTACTATGGGGGGGGTCCCCAGTACTTC
TRBD1	TRBV7-8	TRBJ2-7	once	CASSRPLRDRNSYEQYF	TGTGCCAGCAGCCGCCCACTCCGGGACAGGAACTCCTACGAGCAGTACTTC
-	TRBV11-2	TRBJ1-1	-	CASSLDSGLNTEAFF	TGTGCCAGCAGCTTAGATTCAGGATTGAACACTGAAGCTTTCTTT
-	TRBV27	TRBJ1-2	-	CASSGTGGYTF	TGTGCCAGCAGTGGCACCGGTGGCTACACCTTC
-	TRBV29-1	TRBJ2-2	-	CSVYAGGELFF	TGCAGCGTCTATGCGGGCGGGGAGCTGTTTTTT
TRBD1	TRBV27	TRBJ1-2	-	CASSQTGAVWYGYTF	TGTGCCAGCAGTCAAACAGGGGCGGTGTGGTATGGCTACACCTTC
TRBD1	TRBV27	TRBJ1-4	-	CASSLWGTGEKLFF	TGTGCCAGCAGTTTATGGGGGACAGGTGAAAAACTGTTTTTT
-	TRBV10-3	TRBJ2-7	-	CAISEQGRTYEQYF	TGTGCCATCAGTGAGCAAGGCAGAACCTACGAGCAGTACTTC